Sequencing of this T cell receptor beta chain was carried out in a study of early stage breast cancer tumors. The study's findings and limits: Tumors had approximately 2.7-fold higher T cell density than normal breast. Enriched TCRB sequences shared across patients were mostly commonly generated sequences.

On this clone: The antigen remains unidentified.

The repertoire was sequenced with immunoSEQ multiplex PCR; TCRdb's copy has only in-frame clones and lacks some. The table has over 25,000 clones, approximately 80% seen once. Specimen: blood. The TCR comes from a person in their sixties or seventies with breast cancer.

DNA of the CDR3: TGTGCCAGCAGCTCCCGAGAGAGAGATACGCAGTATTTT. It is translated as CASSSRERDTQYF. This rearrangement joins TRBV7-3 to TRBJ2-3, with D unclear. This CDR3 has 13 amino acids. Germline V gene sequence: CDR1 SGHTA, CDR2 FQGTGA. The V gene lost 4 bases and the J gene lost 5 bases, with 10 bases spanning the gap.